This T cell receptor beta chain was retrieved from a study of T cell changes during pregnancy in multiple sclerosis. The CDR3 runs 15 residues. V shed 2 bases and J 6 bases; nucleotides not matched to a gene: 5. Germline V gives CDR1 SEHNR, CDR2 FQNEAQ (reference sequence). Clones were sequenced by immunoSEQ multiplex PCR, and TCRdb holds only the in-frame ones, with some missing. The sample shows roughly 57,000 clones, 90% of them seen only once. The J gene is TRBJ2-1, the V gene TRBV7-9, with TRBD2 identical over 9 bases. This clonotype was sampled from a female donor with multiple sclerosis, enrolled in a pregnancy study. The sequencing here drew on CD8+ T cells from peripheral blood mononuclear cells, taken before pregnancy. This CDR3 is CASSLPAGGINEQFF. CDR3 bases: TGTGCCAGCAGCTTACCAGCGGGGGGTATCAATGAGCAGTTCTTC.